The rows below give T cell receptor beta chains drawn from one sample of a study of shared clonotypes between healthy human individuals. The assay was immunoSEQ multiplex PCR, and TCRdb's table has in-frame clones only and misses some. The sample carries 2 million to 2.5 million clones, approximately 95% recorded once. Sequencing was done on a sample of naive CD4+ T cells sorted from blood. The receptors shown here come from a man in his late teens or twenties in good health. CDR3s include the opening cysteine and the closing phenylalanine or tryptophan. Each record gives: clone size, J gene, V gene, D gene, CDR3 protein, CDR3 DNA. A D gene is named only where the DNA matches it firmly. Only part of the rows carry a size: once, few, many, or a class if the clone is expanded.

abundance: .
j_gene: TRBJ2-3
v_gene: TRBV30
d_gene: .
CDR3aa: CAWSLIGVSDTQYF
CDR3nt: TGTGCCTGGAGTCTCATCGGGGTTTCGGATACGCAGTATTTT

abundance: .
j_gene: TRBJ2-7
v_gene: TRBV11-2
d_gene: .
CDR3aa: CASSPSYEQYF
CDR3nt: TGTGCCAGCAGCCCCAGCTACGAGCAGTACTTC

abundance: .
j_gene: TRBJ2-2
v_gene: TRBV4-1
d_gene: .
CDR3aa: CASSQGQGGNTGELFF
CDR3nt: TGCGCCAGCAGCCAAGGGCAGGGGGGGAACACCGGGGAGCTGTTTTTT

abundance: .
j_gene: TRBJ2-7
v_gene: TRBV7-8
d_gene: .
CDR3aa: CASSLAGGIWYF
CDR3nt: TGTGCCAGCAGCTTAGCCGGCGGTATATGGTACTTC

abundance: once
j_gene: TRBJ1-4
v_gene: TRBV4-3
d_gene: .
CDR3aa: CASSQNSITSTNEKLFF
CDR3nt: TGCGCCAGCAGCCAAAACAGTATTACTTCAACTAATGAAAAACTGTTTTTT

abundance: .
j_gene: TRBJ2-4
v_gene: TRBV7-8
d_gene: TRBD2
CDR3aa: CASSPPGVAGIRNIQYF
CDR3nt: TGTGCCAGCAGCCCGCCGGGGGTAGCGGGGATTAGAAACATTCAGTACTTC

abundance: .
j_gene: TRBJ1-2
v_gene: TRBV30
d_gene: .
CDR3aa: CAWKNPGRDGYTF
CDR3nt: TGTGCCTGGAAGAACCCGGGAAGGGATGGCTACACCTTC

abundance: .
j_gene: TRBJ2-5
v_gene: TRBV4-1
d_gene: TRBD2
CDR3aa: CASSRGTSGGAVETQYF
CDR3nt: TGCGCCAGCAGCCGCGGGACTAGCGGGGGGGCCGTAGAGACCCAGTACTTC

abundance: .
j_gene: TRBJ2-3
v_gene: TRBV4-1
d_gene: .
CDR3aa: CASSSGVIYTQYF
CDR3nt: TGCGCCAGCAGCAGTGGGGTCATATATACGCAGTATTTT

abundance: once
j_gene: TRBJ2-7
v_gene: TRBV9
d_gene: .
CDR3aa: CASSVGIRGPNEQYF
CDR3nt: TGTGCCAGCAGCGTAGGCATCCGGGGGCCTAACGAGCAGTACTTC

abundance: .
j_gene: TRBJ2-7
v_gene: TRBV5-1
d_gene: TRBD1
CDR3aa: CASGETGAYEQYF
CDR3nt: TGCGCCAGCGGAGAGACAGGGGCCTACGAGCAGTACTTC

abundance: .
j_gene: TRBJ2-2
v_gene: TRBV6-6
d_gene: .
CDR3aa: CASSYDGNTGELFF
CDR3nt: TGTGCCAGCAGTTACGACGGGAACACCGGGGAGCTGTTTTTT

abundance: .
j_gene: TRBJ2-1
v_gene: TRBV10-3
d_gene: TRBD1
CDR3aa: CAISGQGPGDEQFF
CDR3nt: TGTGCCATCAGTGGACAGGGTCCTGGGGATGAGCAGTTCTTC

abundance: .
j_gene: TRBJ2-2
v_gene: TRBV18
d_gene: .
CDR3aa: CASSPDTGELFF
CDR3nt: TGTGCCAGCTCTCCTGACACCGGGGAGCTGTTTTTT

abundance: .
j_gene: TRBJ1-2
v_gene: TRBV25-1
d_gene: TRBD1
CDR3aa: CASTGQGANSYTF
CDR3nt: TGTGCCAGCACCGGACAGGGGGCGAACAGCTACACCTTC

abundance: few
j_gene: TRBJ1-1
v_gene: TRBV27
d_gene: .
CDR3aa: CASSLLVNTEAFF
CDR3nt: TGTGCCAGCAGTTTACTCGTGAACACTGAAGCTTTCTTT